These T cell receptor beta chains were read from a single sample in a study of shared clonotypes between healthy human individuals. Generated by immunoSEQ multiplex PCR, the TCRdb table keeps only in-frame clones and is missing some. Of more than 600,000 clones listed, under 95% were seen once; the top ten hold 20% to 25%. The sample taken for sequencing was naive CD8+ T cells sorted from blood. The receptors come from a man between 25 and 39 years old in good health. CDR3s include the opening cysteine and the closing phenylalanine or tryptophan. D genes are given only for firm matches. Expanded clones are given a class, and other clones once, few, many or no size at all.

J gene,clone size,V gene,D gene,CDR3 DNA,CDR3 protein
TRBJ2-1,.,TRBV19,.,TGTGCCAGTACCCCCCAGGCGGGGATCTACAATGAGCAGTTCTTC,CASTPQAGIYNEQFF
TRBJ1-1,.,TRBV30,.,TGTGCCTGGGCAGGGGAGGGAAGCACTGAAGCTTTCTTT,CAWAGEGSTEAFF
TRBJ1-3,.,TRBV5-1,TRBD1,TGCGCCAGCAGTTCCACAGGGGTTGGAAACACCATATATTTT,CASSSTGVGNTIYF
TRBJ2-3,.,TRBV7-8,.,TGTGCCAGCATATCTAGCAGCACAGATACGCAGTATTTT,CASISSSTDTQYF
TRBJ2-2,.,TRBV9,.,TGTGCCAGCAGCGTAGCGGGTACCGGGGAGCTGTTTTTT,CASSVAGTGELFF
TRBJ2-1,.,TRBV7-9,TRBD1,TGTGCCAGCAGCCCTGGACAGGGGGTAGCTTACAATGAGCAGTTCTTC,CASSPGQGVAYNEQFF
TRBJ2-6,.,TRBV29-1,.,TGCAGCGTAGGAAGCTCTGGGGCCAACGTCCTGACTTTC,CSVGSSGANVLTF
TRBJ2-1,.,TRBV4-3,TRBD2,TGCGCCAGCAGCCAAGAGCCTGGCGGGAGTAATGAGAATGAGCAGTTCTTC,CASSQEPGGSNENEQFF
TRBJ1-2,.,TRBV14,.,TGTGCCAGCAGCTATGGAACACTTGGGAGTGACTATGGCTACACCTTC,CASSYGTLGSDYGYTF
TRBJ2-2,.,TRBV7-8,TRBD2,TGTGCCAGCAGTTCGAGACTAGCTCTCGGCGGGGAGCTGTTTTTT,CASSSRLALGGELFF
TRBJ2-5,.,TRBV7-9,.,TGTGCCAGCAATACCGAGACGCGTCAAGAGACCCAGTACTTC,CASNTETRQETQYF
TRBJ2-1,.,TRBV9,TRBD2,TGTGCCAGCAGCGTAGGGCTAGCGGTATATCACAATGAGCAGTTCTTC,CASSVGLAVYHNEQFF
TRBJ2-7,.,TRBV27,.,TGTGCCAGCAGTTTCCTCGACAGTGGGAACTCCTACGAGCAGTACTTC,CASSFLDSGNSYEQYF
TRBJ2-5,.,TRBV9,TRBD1,TGTGCCAGCAGCAGGACAGGGCTCGACCCGGAGACCCAGTACTTC,CASSRTGLDPETQYF
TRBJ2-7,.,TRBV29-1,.,TGCAGCGTTGGGAGCGGAAGTGGGGAACCCTCCTACGAGCAGTACTTC,CSVGSGSGEPSYEQYF
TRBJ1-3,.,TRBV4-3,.,TGCGCCAGCAGCCAAGATTCGGCAGGGGCAGGAAACACCATATATTTT,CASSQDSAGAGNTIYF
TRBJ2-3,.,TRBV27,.,TGTGCCAGCAGTCCCGCGGGGGCGGAGATCACAGATACGCAGTATTTT,CASSPAGAEITDTQYF
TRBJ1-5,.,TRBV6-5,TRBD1,TGTGCCACCCGACAGGGCCCATATAGCAATCAGCCCCAGCATTTT,CATRQGPYSNQPQHF
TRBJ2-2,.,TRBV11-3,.,TGTGCCAGCACCTCTTCAGGGACGAACACCGGGGAGCTGTTTTTT,CASTSSGTNTGELFF
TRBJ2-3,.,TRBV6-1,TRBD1,TGTGCCAGCAGTTCCCCCGGGACAGGGTCAGATACGCAGTATTTT,CASSSPGTGSDTQYF
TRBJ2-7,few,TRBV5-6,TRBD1,TGTGCCAGCAGTTGGGACAGCTACGAGCAGTACTTC,CASSWDSYEQYF
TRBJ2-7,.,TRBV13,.,TGTGCCAGCAGCCCCTGGGAGTCCCTTCGCGAGCAGTACTTC,CASSPWESLREQYF
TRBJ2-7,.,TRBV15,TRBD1,TGTGCCACCAGCAGAGATTACCCAGGGGGAAACGAGCAGTACTTC,CATSRDYPGGNEQYF
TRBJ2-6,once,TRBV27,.,TGTGCCAACCCATCGTGGTACCTAACATCTGGGGCCAACGTCCTGACTTTC,CANPSWYLTSGANVLTF
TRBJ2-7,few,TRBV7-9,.,TGTGCCAGCAGCTGGGGACCTTCCTACGAGCAGTACTTC,CASSWGPSYEQYF
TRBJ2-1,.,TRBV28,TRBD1,TGTGCCAGCAGTTTCCACAGGGGGAAAATTGAATCCTACAATGAGCAGTTCTTC,CASSFHRGKIESYNEQFF
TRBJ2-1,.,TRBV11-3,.,TGTGCCAGCAGCCCAAGGGCCCTAGGCTCCTACAATGAGCAGTTCTTC,CASSPRALGSYNEQFF
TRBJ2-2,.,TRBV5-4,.,TGTGCCAGCGCCGCAAGCAACACCGGGGAGCTGTTTTTT,CASAASNTGELFF
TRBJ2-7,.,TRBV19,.,TGTGCCAGTAGTATAAGAGTTTCCTACGAGCAGTACTTC,CASSIRVSYEQYF
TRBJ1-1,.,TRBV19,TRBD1,TGTGCCAGTAGTATAGACTGGGCGGACAGGGTAGGCACTGAAGCTTTCTTT,CASSIDWADRVGTEAFF
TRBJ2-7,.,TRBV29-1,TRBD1,TGCAGCGTCCTGGGGCGGGACAGGCGTCATAGGGACGAGCAGTACTTC,CSVLGRDRRHRDEQYF
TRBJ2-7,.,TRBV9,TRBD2,TGTGCCAGCAGCGTAAGTCTAGCGGGAGGGCCTGGGGACGAGCAGTACTTC,CASSVSLAGGPGDEQYF
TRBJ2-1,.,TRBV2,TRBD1,TGTGCCAGCACCTCTCAGGGGGTAGAAACCTACAATGAGCAGTTCTTC,CASTSQGVETYNEQFF
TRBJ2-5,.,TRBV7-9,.,TGTGCCAGCAGGCAAAACAAAGAGACCCAGTACTTC,CASRQNKETQYF
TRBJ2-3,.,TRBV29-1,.,TGCAGCGTTGCACTAGCAGACACAGATACGCAGTATTTT,CSVALADTDTQYF
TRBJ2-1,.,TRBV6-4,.,TGTGCCAGCAGTGACTCTGTGGGGAATGAGCAGTTCTTC,CASSDSVGNEQFF
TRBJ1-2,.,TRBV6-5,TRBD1,TGTGCCAGCTCGCCGGCAACGGGACAGCTTTACGGCTACACCTTC,CASSPATGQLYGYTF
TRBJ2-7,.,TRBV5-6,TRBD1,TGTGCCAGCAGCTTGGGCACAGGGGGCTACGAGCAGTACTTC,CASSLGTGGYEQYF
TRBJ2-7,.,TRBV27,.,TGTGCCAGCAGTGCTGGGGGCTGGGGATACGAGCAGTACTTC,CASSAGGWGYEQYF
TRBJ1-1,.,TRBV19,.,TGTGCCAGTAGTATAGACGGGGGGCTCTACACTGAAGCTTTCTTT,CASSIDGGLYTEAFF
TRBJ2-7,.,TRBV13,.,TGTGCCAGCAGCTTATACGGCAGCTACGAGCAGTACTTC,CASSLYGSYEQYF
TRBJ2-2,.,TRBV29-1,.,TGCAGCGTTGCGGTCCCCAGCAGCGGGGAGCTGTTTTTT,CSVAVPSSGELFF
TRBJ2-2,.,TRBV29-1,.,TGCAGCGTTGCCACAGAGAACACCGGGGAGCTGTTTTTT,CSVATENTGELFF
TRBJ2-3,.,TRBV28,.,TGTGCCAGCAGTTTGCGGGTCGATACGCAGTATTTT,CASSLRVDTQYF
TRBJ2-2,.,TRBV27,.,TGTGCCAGCAGTTCATTAGACTCGTACCCCGGGGAGCTGTTTTTT,CASSSLDSYPGELFF
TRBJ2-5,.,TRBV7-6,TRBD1,TGTGCCAGCAGCCGCAGGGGGCGCGGGCAAGAGACCCAGTACTTC,CASSRRGRGQETQYF
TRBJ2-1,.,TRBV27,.,TGTGCCAGCAGTTCCCGCGCAGGGCCCACTTACAATGAGCAGTTCTTC,CASSSRAGPTYNEQFF
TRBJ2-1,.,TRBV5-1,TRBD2,TGCGCCAGCAGCATACTAGCGGGCCACTACAATGAGCAGTTCTTC,CASSILAGHYNEQFF
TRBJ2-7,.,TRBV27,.,TGTGCCAGCAGTGGCCGGGACGGAAAATACGAGCAGTACTTC,CASSGRDGKYEQYF
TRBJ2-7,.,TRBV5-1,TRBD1,TGCGCCAGCAGCTTCCAGGGGGTGGATGAGTACTTC,CASSFQGVDEYF
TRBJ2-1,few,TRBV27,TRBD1,TGTGCCAGCAGTATTGGGACAGCGATCAATGAGCAGTTCTTC,CASSIGTAINEQFF
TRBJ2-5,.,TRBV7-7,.,TGTGCCAGCAGCTTAGATCCGTCCCAGGAGACCCAGTACTTC,CASSLDPSQETQYF
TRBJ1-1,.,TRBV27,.,TGTGCCAGCAGTTTAAGAGAGGGTCCGGGGATGAACACTGAAGCTTTCTTT,CASSLREGPGMNTEAFF